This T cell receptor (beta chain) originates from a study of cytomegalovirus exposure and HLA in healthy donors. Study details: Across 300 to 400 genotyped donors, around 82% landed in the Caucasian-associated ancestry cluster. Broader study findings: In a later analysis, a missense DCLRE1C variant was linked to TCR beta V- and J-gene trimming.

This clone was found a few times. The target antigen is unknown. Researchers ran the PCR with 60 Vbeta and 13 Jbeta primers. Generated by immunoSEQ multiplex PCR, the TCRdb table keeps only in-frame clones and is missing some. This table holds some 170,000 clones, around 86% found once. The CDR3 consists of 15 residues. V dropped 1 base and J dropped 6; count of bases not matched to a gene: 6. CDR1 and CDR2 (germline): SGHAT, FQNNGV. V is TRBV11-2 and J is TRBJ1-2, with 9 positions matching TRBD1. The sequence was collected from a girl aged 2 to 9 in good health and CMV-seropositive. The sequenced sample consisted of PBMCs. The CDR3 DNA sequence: TGTGCCAGCAGCTTAGTGGGCGGGACAGGGCATGGCTACACCTTC. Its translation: CASSLVGGTGHGYTF. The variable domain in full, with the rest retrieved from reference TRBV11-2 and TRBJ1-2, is EAGVAQSPRYKIIEKRQSVAFWCNPISGHATLYWYQQILGQGPKLLIQFQNNGVVDDSQLPKDRFSAERLKGVDSTLKIQPAKLEDSAVYLCASSLVGGTGHGYTFGSGTRLTVV.